Below, one T cell receptor beta chain is given with its context. The data were obtained in a study of T cell changes during pregnancy in multiple sclerosis. The repertoire was sequenced with immunoSEQ multiplex PCR; TCRdb's copy has only in-frame clones and lacks some. The profile shows over 45,000 clones, over 75% of them singletons. Germline loops: CDR1 MNHEY, CDR2 SMNVEV (reference sequence). Losses at the gene ends were 2 bases for V and 3 bases for J; bases not matched to a gene: 0. The CDR3 is 13 amino acids. V and J are TRBV27 and TRBJ2-7; TRBD1 agrees at 8 bases. Source: peripheral blood, taken in the first trimester of pregnancy. This receptor was identified in a female donor in good health, enrolled as a control in a pregnancy study. DNA of the CDR3: TGTGCCAGCAGTTTAGACAGGGGCTACGAGCAGTACTTC. Translating it yields CASSLDRGYEQYF.